These T cell receptor beta chains were read from a single sample in a study of blood T cell repertoires in COVID-19. Measured with immunoSEQ multiplex PCR; TCRdb has only the in-frame clones, and not every one. The sample has 70,000 to 90,000 clones; roughly 85% are singletons. Sample: peripheral blood. These receptors were collected from a human donor in a cohort sampled during active COVID-19. Each CDR3 is given with its conserved first and last residue. D genes are given only for firm matches. Size values are once, few and many counts, or a class for expanded clones, and some rows have none.

CDR3 protein,CDR3 DNA,J gene,clone size,V gene,D gene
CASSALNRGTDTQYF,TGTGCCAGCAGTGCCCTCAATAGAGGCACAGATACGCAGTATTTT,TRBJ2-3,NA,TRBV25-1,NA
CASSQRKTGLDEQYF,TGCGCCAGCAGCCAGCGGAAGACAGGGTTGGACGAGCAGTACTTC,TRBJ2-7,NA,TRBV4-3,TRBD1
CASNDRGQETQYF,TGTGCCAGCAACGACAGGGGTCAAGAGACCCAGTACTTC,TRBJ2-5,NA,TRBV13,TRBD1
CASSLSELAGGETQYF,TGTGCCAGCAGTCTTTCTGAACTAGCGGGAGGGGAGACCCAGTACTTC,TRBJ2-5,NA,TRBV2,TRBD2
CASSHITGSSYNEQFF,TGTGCCAGCAGCCATATCACAGGGAGCTCCTACAATGAGCAGTTCTTC,TRBJ2-1,NA,TRBV14,NA
CASSPLSGDRSYNEQFF,TGTGCCAGCAGCCCGCTTAGCGGGGACCGATCCTACAATGAGCAGTTCTTC,TRBJ2-1,NA,TRBV9,TRBD2
CASSPLDREETGELFF,TGTGCCAGCTCACCACTTGACAGGGAGGAAACCGGGGAGCTGTTTTTT,TRBJ2-2,NA,TRBV18,NA
CASSPGLAGPETQYF,TGCGCCAGCAGCCCGGGGCTAGCGGGACCAGAGACCCAGTACTTC,TRBJ2-5,NA,TRBV5-1,TRBD2
CASSEPAGWNEQFF,TGTGCCAGCAGTGAACCGGCAGGGTGGAATGAGCAGTTCTTC,TRBJ2-1,NA,TRBV25-1,NA
CASRFLGAGYGYTF,TGTGCCAGCAGATTCCTAGGGGCTGGGTATGGCTACACCTTC,TRBJ1-2,once,TRBV2,NA
CASTIGGTSDRYNEQFF,TGTGCCAGCACCATAGGGGGGACTAGCGACAGATACAATGAGCAGTTCTTC,TRBJ2-1,NA,TRBV21-1,NA
CASSEGTGFWSEQYF,TGTGCCAGCAGTGAGGGGACAGGGTTTTGGAGCGAGCAGTACTTC,TRBJ2-7,NA,TRBV6-2/TRBV6-3,TRBD1
CSGKQGTRNEQFF,TGCAGCGGCAAACAGGGTACGCGGAATGAGCAGTTCTTC,TRBJ2-1,NA,TRBV29-1,NA
CASSETAGPNTIYF,TGTGCCAGCAGTGAGACGGCAGGGCCAAACACCATATATTTT,TRBJ1-3,few,TRBV6-1,NA
CASSFSTEETQYF,TGTGCCAGCAGCTTCTCTACTGAAGAGACCCAGTACTTC,TRBJ2-5,NA,TRBV7-9,NA
CASSQDGGTEAFF,TGCGCCAGCAGCCAAGATGGGGGGACTGAAGCTTTCTTT,TRBJ1-1,NA,TRBV4-1,NA
CAIKPARSNNEQFF,TGTGCCATCAAACCAGCGAGGTCTAACAATGAGCAGTTCTTC,TRBJ2-1,NA,TRBV10-3,NA
CASSHTGTGTYEQYF,TGCGCCAGCAGCCATACCGGGACAGGGACCTACGAGCAGTACTTC,TRBJ2-7,NA,TRBV4-1,TRBD1
CASSLGVSLEETQYF,TGTGCCAGCAGCTTAGGTGTCAGTTTGGAAGAGACCCAGTACTTC,TRBJ2-5,NA,TRBV7-9,NA
CSAASGRTETQYF,TGCAGCGCCGCTAGCGGGAGGACGGAGACGCAGTATTTT,TRBJ2-3,NA,TRBV29-1,TRBD2
CASRPPGAGNQPQHF,TGTGCCAGCAGGCCTCCAGGGGCCGGCAATCAGCCCCAGCATTTT,TRBJ1-5,few,TRBV6-5,NA
CASTLGGIQETQYF,TGTGCCAGCACCCTGGGCGGGATCCAAGAGACCCAGTACTTC,TRBJ2-5,NA,TRBV2,NA
CASRPSGAGAYEQYF,TGTGCCAGCAGACCAAGCGGGGCGGGAGCCTACGAGCAGTACTTC,TRBJ2-7,NA,TRBV27,TRBD2
CASRYLFLVAVYNEQFF,TGTGCCAGCAGATACTTGTTCCTGGTGGCGGTATACAATGAGCAGTTCTTC,TRBJ2-1,NA,TRBV2,NA
CASSSRANTEAFF,TGTGCCAGCAGTTCCAGGGCAAACACTGAAGCTTTCTTT,TRBJ1-1,NA,TRBV2,NA
CASSPTSGTLNEQFF,TGTGCCAGCAGCCCGACTAGCGGGACTCTCAATGAGCAGTTCTTC,TRBJ2-1,NA,TRBV7-3,TRBD2
CASRLLAVASYNEQFF,TGTGCCAGCAGACTTCTAGCGGTAGCTTCCTACAATGAGCAGTTCTTC,TRBJ2-1,NA,TRBV27,TRBD2
CASSFAQGGRETQYF,TGTGCCAGCAGCTTCGCCCAGGGGGGAAGGGAGACCCAGTACTTC,TRBJ2-5,NA,TRBV14,NA